This TCR beta chain originates from a study of T cells after yellow fever vaccination. Study-level results: The bulk population could contribute abundant contaminating clonotypes to FACS-sorted repertoires. Peaking faster, on day 5 versus 15, the secondary response was nonetheless weaker.

The CDR3 covers 13 residues. V lost 0 bases, J lost 7 bases, and 9 bases lay in between. Germline assignment: CDR1 SGHDN and CDR2 FVKESK. The TCR cDNA carried a universal primer site and UMIs from 5'RACE template switching. Each CDR3 protein gets one entry after TCRdb re-called the 5' RACE reads with MiXCR. This table has about 130,000 distinct CDR3 sequences, approximately 7% appearing once. This clonotype was seen many times. No antigen is known for it. This chain uses TRBV14 with TRBJ1-1; D not certain. The material was CD4+ T cells sorted from PBMCs, obtained more than 8 days after the first yellow fever vaccination. This receptor was identified in a man in his late teens or twenties who received the YFV17D yellow fever vaccine. The CDR3 DNA reads as TGTGCCAGCAGCCAAGAATGGAGGAGTGAAGCTTTCTTT. Its protein is CASSQEWRSEAFF.